The next 22 T cell receptor beta chains were all read from a single sample in a study of T cells in Graves' hyperthyroidism and ophthalmopathy. TCR beta CDR3 sequences were amplified from RNA transcripts. The HTBI primer set was used in a first-round RT-PCR of the TCR CDR3. TCRdb reanalysed the multiplex PCR reads using MiXCR and keeps one entry per CDR3 protein. This repertoire shows about 160,000 distinct CDR3 sequences, less than 10% found once; its top ten account for around 20%. The sequenced sample consisted of blood. The receptors here all came from a woman aged 18-29 years with Graves' hyperthyroidism that later progressed to Graves' ophthalmopathy.

The table lists this clonotype with many counts. This sequence joins TRBV29-1 and TRBJ1-1; D ambiguous. V was cut by 4 bases and J by 7 bases, with 10 bases left in between. The CDR3 has 11 amino acids. Germline V CDR1 and CDR2: SQVTM, ANQGSEA. CDR3 coding DNA: TGCAGCGTTGTACCCGGGAGTGAAGCTTTCTTT. Amino acid sequence: CSVVPGSEAFF.

This clonotype was recorded a few times. J is TRBJ2-7 and V is TRBV19; 7 bases line up with TRBD1. Looked up from germline, CDR1 is LNHDA and CDR2 is SQIVND (reference sequence). V gave up 5 bases and J gave up 3 bases; unmatched junction bases: 10. CDR3 length: 15 amino acids. The chain's CDR3 is CASSSIQGYDYEQYF. The CDR3 bases are TGTGCCAGTAGTTCTATACAGGGGTACGACTACGAGCAGTACTTC.

This clonotype came up many times. The CDR3 is CASSSRDKEETQYF. CDR3 nucleotides: TGTGCCAGCAGCTCCCGGGACAAAGAAGAGACCCAGTACTTC. This rearrangement joins TRBV7-9 to TRBJ2-5; D is possibly TRBD1 (6 bases). V was cut by 4 bases and J by 3 bases, with 12 bases left in between. CDR1 is SEHNR and CDR2 is FQNEAQ in the germline V gene (reference sequence). CDR3 size: 14 residues.

This clonotype was recorded at least ten times. The rearrangement uses TRBV29-1 and TRBJ1-3, with D unclear. Between the trimmed V and J ends, which lost 3 bases and 0 bases, there was a span of 9 bases. CDR3 length: 14 residues. Looked up from germline, CDR1 is SQVTM and CDR2 is ANQGSEA. The CDR3 DNA follows: TGCAGCGTTGAGGGTAGAAACTCTGGAAACACCATATATTTT. Its protein is CSVEGRNSGNTIYF.

This sequence joins TRBV4-2 and TRBJ2-3, with TRBD2 matching 10 bases. The CDR3 has 17 amino acids. V lost 1 base to trimming and J lost 4 bases; unmatched junction nucleotides: 8. Germline-derived CDR1 and CDR2 are LGHNA and YNFKEQ. The CDR3 reads CASSQVEAGGQADTQYF. The DNA of the CDR3 is TGTGCCAGCAGCCAAGTCGAAGCGGGGGGGCAGGCAGATACGCAGTATTTT.

The chain recombines TRBV4-1 with TRBJ1-2; no reliable D call. Trimming stripped 4 bases from V and 0 bases from J, with 27 bases between. Germline CDR1 is MGHRA and CDR2 is YSYEKL. This CDR3 has 20 amino acids. The CDR3 nucleotides are TGCGCCAGCAGCCCACGCGGGGATTCGGGCGCCCGGGCGTCTAACTATGGCTACACCTTC. Translation: CASSPRGDSGARASNYGYTF.

As DNA, the CDR3 is TGTGCCAGCAGTACTTGGACAGGGGGCAGTAAGGGCAATCAGCCCCAGCATTTT. It translates to CASSTWTGGSKGNQPQHF. This chain joins TRBV2 and TRBJ1-5; the match to TRBD1 covers 11 bases. The CDR3 totals 18 residues. The germline CDR1 and CDR2 sequences are SNHLY and FYNNEI. Trimming took 5 bases from V and 2 from J; bases not matched to a gene: 11. The entire variable domain, with the rest obtained from reference TRBV2 and TRBJ1-5, is as follows: EPEVTQTPSHQVTQMGQEVILRCVPISNHLYFYWYRQILGQKVEFLVSFYNNEISEKSEIFDDQFSVERPDGSNFTLKIRSTKLEDSAMYFCASSTWTGGSKGNQPQHFGDGTRLSIL.

This clonotype was observed at least ten times. This chain uses TRBV28 with TRBJ1-5; D not resolved. The germline CDR1 and CDR2 sequences are MDHEN and SYDVKM. The CDR3 extends over 12 amino acids. V was pared by 3 bases and J by 4 bases, with 4 bases between. CDR3 nucleotides: TGTGCCAGCAGTTTCCAAAATCAGCCCCAGCATTTT. Protein product: CASSFQNQPQHF.

This clonotype was seen repeatedly, ten times or more. J is TRBJ2-1 and V is TRBV15; 8 positions match TRBD2. V dropped 1 base and J dropped 5; count of bases not matched to a gene: 7. Germline lookup yields CDR1 LNHNV and CDR2 YYDKDF (reference sequence). The length of the CDR3 is 16 residues. The CDR3 reads CATSRALREGHNEQFF. In DNA form, the CDR3 reads TGTGCCACCAGCAGAGCGTTACGGGAGGGCCACAATGAGCAGTTCTTC. Full variable domain (remainder filled in from reference TRBV15 and TRBJ2-1): DAMVIQNPRYQVTQFGKPVTLSCSQTLNHNVMYWYQQKSSQAPKLLFHYYDKDFNNEADTPDNFQSRRPNTSFCFLDIRSPGLGDTAMYLCATSRALREGHNEQFFGPGTRLTVL.

This clonotype has ten or more counts. CDR3 amino acids: CASSSDGNSYNEQFF. The CDR3 nucleotides read TGTGCCAGCAGCTCTGACGGTAACTCCTACAATGAGCAGTTCTTC. The chain combines TRBV7-3 with TRBJ2-1, with D hard to call. V was clipped by 4 bases and J by 0 bases, with 10 bases between them. CDR1 and CDR2 from the germline V gene are SGHTA and FQGTGA. There are 15 residues in the CDR3.

This clonotype was seen repeatedly, ten times or more. The chain links TRBV19 to TRBJ2-5; TRBD1 is a possible D gene (6 bases). Trimming stripped 5 bases from V and 5 bases from J, with 15 bases between. The CDR3 runs 14 residues. CDR1 and CDR2 from the germline V gene are LNHDA and SQIVND (reference sequence). CDR3 nucleotides: TGTGCCAGTAGTCTGGACAGCTGGGGGGAGACCCAGTACTTC. Amino acid sequence: CASSLDSWGETQYF.

This clonotype was seen at least ten times. CDR3 bases: TGTGCCTGGAGTGTACTAGACCTGAACACTGAAGCTTTCTTT. This gives the protein CAWSVLDLNTEAFF. The chain links TRBV30 to TRBJ1-1; D is unclear. The germline V and J ends were trimmed by 0 bases and 0 bases, with 8 bases remaining between them. Germline V gene lookup returns CDR1 GTSNPN and CDR2 SVGIG (reference sequence). The CDR3 totals 14 residues.

A remark on this clonotype: With a much larger clone just one base away, this may be a read error. The conserved phenylalanine or tryptophan is not found at the CDR3 terminus, so this likely reflects a read error. The chain links TRBV13 to TRBJ1-2; maybe TRBD1 (5 bases). V was cut by 1 base and J by 6 bases, with 9 bases left in between. CDR3 size: 13 residues. Germline V CDR1 and CDR2: PRHDT, FYEKMQ (reference sequence). CDR3 amino acids: CASSLEGADGYTL. The CDR3 bases are TGTGCCAGCAGCTTAGAAGGGGCAGATGGCTACACCCTC.

This clonotype has a handful of counts. The V gene is TRBV30, the J gene TRBJ2-3; D may be TRBD2 (6 bases). The CDR3 is made up of 13 amino acids. Germline CDR1 and CDR2: GTSNPN and SVGIG (reference sequence). The V gene lost 2 bases and the J gene lost 6 bases, with 12 bases spanning the gap. The CDR3 nucleotides are TGTGCCTGGAGTCGGGTCGGAGGGGATACGCAGTATTTT. This translates into CAWSRVGGDTQYF.

This clonotype has ten or more counts. V is TRBV5-6 and J is TRBJ1-1, with D tentatively TRBD1 (6 bases). The CDR3 loop spans 16 amino acids. Germline V gene data show CDR1 as SGHDT and CDR2 as YYEEEE. V lost 0 bases and J 4 bases, leaving 16 bases between the germline ends. In DNA form, the CDR3 reads TGTGCCAGCAGCTTGGGGGGCCCCGGGGGGCGCACTGAAGCTTTCTTT. This gives the protein CASSLGGPGGRTEAFF. Complete variable domain (other parts from reference TRBV5-6 and TRBJ1-1): DAGVTQSPTHLIKTRGQQVTLRCSPKSGHDTVSWYQQALGQGPQFIFQYYEEEERQRGNFPDRFSGHQFPNYSSELNVNALLLGDSALYLCASSLGGPGGRTEAFFGQGTRLTVV.

This clonotype was seen many times. The rearrangement uses TRBV2 and TRBJ1-6; 8 bases line up with TRBD1. The junction had 9 bases not matched to a gene; V was cut back by 8 bases and J by 0 bases. Germline CDR1 is SNHLY and CDR2 is FYNNEI. The CDR3 is 17 residues long. This CDR3 reads CASHDLTGGSYNSPLHF. The DNA of the CDR3 is TGTGCCAGCCATGACCTAACAGGGGGCTCCTATAATTCACCCCTCCACTTT.

The rearrangement links TRBV24-1 to TRBJ2-1; 8 bases fit TRBD1. This CDR3 has 14 residues. Germline V gives CDR1 KGHDR, CDR2 SFDVKD. With 7 bases clipped from V and 3 bases from J, the junction kept 4 bases outside the gene matches. CDR3 region: CATSTGTGYNEQFF. The CDR3 DNA follows: TGTGCCACCAGCACCGGGACAGGCTACAATGAGCAGTTCTTC.

The sample holds many counts of this clonotype. The chain joins TRBV2 to TRBJ1-4; D uncertain. Trimming took off 7 bases at V and 1 base at J, with 7 bases between the two ends. The CDR3 runs to 13 residues. CDR1 and CDR2 (germline): SNHLY, FYNNEI. The CDR3 region is CASKSGTNEKLFF. The CDR3 DNA reads TGTGCCAGCAAATCGGGAACTAATGAAAAACTGTTTTTT.

This clonotype was recorded at least ten times. The chain employs TRBV2 and TRBJ2-1; 7 positions agree with TRBD1. The CDR3 runs 14 residues. Trimming took 2 bases from V and 9 from J; bases not matched to a gene: 7. Germline V gene sequence: CDR1 SNHLY, CDR2 FYNNEI. The CDR3 nucleotides read TGTGCCAGCAGTGAACAGGGGGTAAAGGGTGAGCAGTTCTTC. Amino acid sequence: CASSEQGVKGEQFF. The variable domain in full, completed from reference TRBV2 and TRBJ2-1, reads EPEVTQTPSHQVTQMGQEVILRCVPISNHLYFYWYRQILGQKVEFLVSFYNNEISEKSEIFDDQFSVERPDGSNFTLKIRSTKLEDSAMYFCASSEQGVKGEQFFGPGTRLTVL.

This clonotype was detected many times. The chain carries TRBV28 and TRBJ1-5; D perhaps matches TRBD1 (5 bases). The CDR3 contains 14 residues. Trimming shortened V by 8 bases and J by 1 base, and 12 bases separated the two germline ends. Germline V gives CDR1 MDHEN, CDR2 SYDVKM. CDR3 sequence reads: CASRGVESNQPQHF. The CDR3 DNA reads TGTGCCAGCCGAGGGGTAGAGAGCAATCAGCCCCAGCATTTT.

The sample holds many counts of this clonotype. J is TRBJ2-5 and V is TRBV2; 10 positions match TRBD1. Germline V gene data show CDR1 as SNHLY and CDR2 as FYNNEI. The CDR3 totals 13 residues. J gave up 5 bases and V 8 bases, and 5 bases lay outside the gene matches. The CDR3 loop is CASWGQGRETQYF. In nucleotides, the CDR3 is TGTGCCAGCTGGGGACAGGGGAGGGAGACCCAGTACTTC. Full variable domain (outside the CDR3, taken from reference TRBV2 and TRBJ2-5): EPEVTQTPSHQVTQMGQEVILRCVPISNHLYFYWYRQILGQKVEFLVSFYNNEISEKSEIFDDQFSVERPDGSNFTLKIRSTKLEDSAMYFCASWGQGRETQYFGPGTRLLVL.

This clonotype was seen repeatedly, ten times or more. The chain uses TRBV10-3 and TRBJ1-1; D might be TRBD1 (6 bases). From germline, CDR1 is ENHRY and CDR2 SYGVKD. The V gene lost 10 bases and the J gene lost 4 bases, with 13 bases spanning the gap. The CDR3 has 12 amino acids. CDR3 sequence: CATNRAGTEAFF. The CDR3 region has the DNA TGTGCCACGAACAGGGCCGGCACTGAAGCTTTCTTT.